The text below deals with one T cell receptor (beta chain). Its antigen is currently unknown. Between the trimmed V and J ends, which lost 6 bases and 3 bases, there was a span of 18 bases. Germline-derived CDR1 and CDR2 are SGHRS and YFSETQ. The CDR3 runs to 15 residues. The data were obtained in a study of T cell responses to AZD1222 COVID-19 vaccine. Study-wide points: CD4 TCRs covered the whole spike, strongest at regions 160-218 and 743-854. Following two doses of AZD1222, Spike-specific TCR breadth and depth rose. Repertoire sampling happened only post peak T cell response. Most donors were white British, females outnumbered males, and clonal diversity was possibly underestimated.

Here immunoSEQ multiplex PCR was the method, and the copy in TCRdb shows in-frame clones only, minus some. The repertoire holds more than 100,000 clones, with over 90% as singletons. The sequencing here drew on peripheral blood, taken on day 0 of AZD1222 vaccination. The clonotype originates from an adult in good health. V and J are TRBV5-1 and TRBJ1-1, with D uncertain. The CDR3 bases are TGCGCCAGCAAAAACGGGGAGGGTGGTCACACTGAAGCTTTCTTT. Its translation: CASKNGEGGHTEAFF.